Below, 15 T cell receptor beta chains from the same sample are listed, as sequenced in a study of response to subunit inactivated influenza vaccine. TCRdb ran MiXCR on the RT-PCR reads and lists one entry per CDR3 protein. Here the sample spans about 780,000 distinct CDR3 sequences, approximately 18% being singletons. The sample was PBMCs from blood, taken 5 days after vaccination. The receptors come from a man aged 45-65 years who received an inactivated influenza vaccine.

This clonotype was observed at least ten times. The J gene is TRBJ2-1, the V gene TRBV6-2 or TRBV6-3; D is possibly TRBD2 (6 bases). Germline CDR1 is MNHEY and CDR2 is SVGEGT. The CDR3 length is 16 residues. The V gene lost 5 bases and the J gene lost 6 bases, with 20 bases spanning the gap. The CDR3 loop reads CASSKSVGGRRNEQFF. The CDR3 bases are TGTGCCAGCAGTAAAAGTGTCGGGGGAAGACGCAATGAGCAGTTCTTC.

The gene calls are TRBV4-1 and TRBJ2-3; D gene unclear. Trimming took off 0 bases at V and 1 base at J, with 11 bases between the two ends. The CDR3 has 16 amino acids. Per the germline V gene, CDR1 is MGHRA and CDR2 is YSYEKL. The CDR3 is CASSQDSFQGTDTQYF. CDR3 nucleotides: TGCGCCAGCAGCCAAGATTCATTCCAGGGCACAGATACGCAGTATTTT.

This clonotype has a count of ten or more. This sequence joins TRBV12-3 or TRBV12-4 and TRBJ2-1, with 11 bases lining up with TRBD2. The CDR3 sequence is 14 residues long. Trimming took 7 bases from V and 7 from J; bases not matched to a gene: 6. In nucleotides, the CDR3 is TGTGCCAGCAACCTAGCGGGGGGTACGAATGAGCAGTTCTTC. Translation gives CASNLAGGTNEQFF.

This clonotype was seen only a few times. The V gene is TRBV29-1, the J gene TRBJ1-1; D call uncertain. In germline, CDR1 is SQVTM, CDR2 ANQGSEA. CDR3 length equals 12 residues. Trimming took 4 bases from V and 4 from J, leaving 10 bases between them. DNA for the CDR3: TGCAGCGTTGTAGATGTTAGCACTGAAGCTTTCTTT. Protein product: CSVVDVSTEAFF.

This sequence joins TRBV5-1 and TRBJ2-5; tentatively, D is TRBD1 or TRBD2 (6 bases each). Trimming cost V 3 bases and J 3 bases, with 12 bases left between them. The CDR3 sequence is 14 residues long. Germline V gene lookup returns CDR1 SGHRS and CDR2 YFSETQ. CDR3 loop: CASSWGAGEETQYF. For the CDR3, the DNA is TGCGCCAGCAGCTGGGGGGCAGGGGAAGAGACCCAGTACTTC.

The chain couples TRBV7-2 to TRBJ2-6, with D possibly matching TRBD1 (5 bases). In germline, CDR1 is SGHTA, CDR2 FQGNSA. This CDR3 comprises 20 residues. The germline V and J ends were trimmed by 0 bases and 0 bases, with 18 bases remaining between them. The CDR3 DNA reads TGTGCCAGCAGCTTAGCTCGGTTTGTAGGACAAAGCTCTGGGGCCAACGTCCTGACTTTC. Its translation is CASSLARFVGQSSGANVLTF. The entire variable domain, with the rest obtained from reference TRBV7-2 and TRBJ2-6, is as follows: GAGVSQSPSNKVTEKGKDVELRCDPISGHTALYWYRQSLGQGLEFLIYFQGNSAPDKSGLPSDRFSAERTGGSVSTLTIQRTQQEDSAVYLCASSLARFVGQSSGANVLTFGAGSRLTVL.

This clonotype was counted a few times. The genes are TRBV5-5 and TRBJ2-2; TRBD2 matches 7 bases. This CDR3 region has 14 residues. With 4 bases clipped from V and 6 bases from J, the junction kept 6 bases outside the gene matches. Germline values: CDR1 SGHKS, CDR2 YYEKEE (reference sequence). CDR3 amino acids: CASSERLAPGELFF. The CDR3 DNA follows: TGTGCCAGCAGCGAAAGACTAGCCCCCGGGGAGCTGTTTTTT.

There are a few counts of this clonotype. This chain joins TRBV6-5 and TRBJ1-2; 9 nucleotides align to TRBD1. This CDR3 has 15 residues. Looked up from germline, CDR1 is MNHEY and CDR2 is SVGAGI. V was clipped by 6 bases and J by 8 bases; unmatched bases: 13. The CDR3 loop reads CASRLTGQGLKGYTF. Written as DNA, the CDR3 is TGTGCCAGCAGGTTAACCGGACAGGGGTTGAAAGGCTACACCTTC.

The rearrangement links TRBV6-1 to TRBJ2-2; TRBD1 matches 8 bases. Germline CDR1 reads MNHNS; CDR2 reads SASEGT. V shed 6 bases and J 4 bases; nucleotides not matched to a gene: 10. This CDR3 has 16 amino acids. CDR3 protein: CASRSRTGSSTGELFF. The CDR3 bases are TGTGCCAGCAGATCGCGGACAGGGTCGAGCACCGGGGAGCTGTTTTTT.

This chain uses TRBV5-1 with TRBJ2-3; 8 positions match TRBD1. The CDR3 length is 16 residues. Germline V CDR1 and CDR2: SGHRS, YFSETQ. After removal of 6 bases from V and 2 bases from J, the junction contained 11 bases not matched to a gene. CDR3 amino acids: CASTLTGTGYTDTQYF. Written as DNA, the CDR3 is TGCGCCAGCACTCTAACCGGGACAGGCTACACAGATACGCAGTATTTT.

The rearrangement links TRBV4-3 to TRBJ2-5; 13 bases map to TRBD2. The CDR3 has 16 amino acids. J lost 2 bases, V lost 4 bases, and 4 bases had no gene match. The germline gives CDR1 LGHNA, CDR2 YSLEER. In DNA form, the CDR3 reads TGCGCCAGCAGCCCGGTGGGACTAGCGGGGCAAGAGACCCAGTACTTC. Translated: CASSPVGLAGQETQYF.

The V call is TRBV4-1, the J call TRBJ1-5; TRBD1 aligns across 9 bases. The germline V gene encodes CDR1 MGHRA and CDR2 YSYEKL. This CDR3 is built from 15 residues. V lost 0 bases and J lost 6; bases outside the gene matches: 3. The CDR3 DNA reads TGCGCCAGCAGCCAAGAGACAGGGGGTAGTCAGCCCCAGCATTTT. This codes for CASSQETGGSQPQHF.

This clonotype was found many times. The gene calls are TRBV4-3 and TRBJ2-1; TRBD1 agrees at 8 bases. Germline V gene data show CDR1 as LGHNA and CDR2 as YSLEER. This CDR3 has 15 amino acids. With 0 bases clipped from V and 8 bases from J, the junction kept 6 bases outside the gene matches. Here the CDR3 reads CASSQEGDRLDEQFF. The DNA of the CDR3 is TGCGCCAGCAGCCAAGAGGGGGACAGGTTGGATGAGCAGTTCTTC.

V gene TRBV12-3 or TRBV12-4 combines with J gene TRBJ1-2; a weak D match, TRBD1 (6 bases). Deletions cut 6 bases from V and 3 bases from J, with 11 bases between. The CDR3 sequence is 13 residues long. The CDR3 sequence is CASRLTGHYGYTF. DNA for the CDR3: TGTGCCAGCAGACTCACAGGGCACTATGGCTACACCTTC.

The chain links TRBV10-3 to TRBJ1-1; possible D gene TRBD1, 5 bases. Germline-derived CDR1 and CDR2 are ENHRY and SYGVKD. The CDR3 is made up of 13 amino acids. Trimming stripped 7 bases from V and 5 bases from J, with 14 bases between. CDR3 DNA sequence: TGTGCCATCATCCCGGATGGGGGGACTGAAGCTTTCTTT. This sequence encodes CAIIPDGGTEAFF.